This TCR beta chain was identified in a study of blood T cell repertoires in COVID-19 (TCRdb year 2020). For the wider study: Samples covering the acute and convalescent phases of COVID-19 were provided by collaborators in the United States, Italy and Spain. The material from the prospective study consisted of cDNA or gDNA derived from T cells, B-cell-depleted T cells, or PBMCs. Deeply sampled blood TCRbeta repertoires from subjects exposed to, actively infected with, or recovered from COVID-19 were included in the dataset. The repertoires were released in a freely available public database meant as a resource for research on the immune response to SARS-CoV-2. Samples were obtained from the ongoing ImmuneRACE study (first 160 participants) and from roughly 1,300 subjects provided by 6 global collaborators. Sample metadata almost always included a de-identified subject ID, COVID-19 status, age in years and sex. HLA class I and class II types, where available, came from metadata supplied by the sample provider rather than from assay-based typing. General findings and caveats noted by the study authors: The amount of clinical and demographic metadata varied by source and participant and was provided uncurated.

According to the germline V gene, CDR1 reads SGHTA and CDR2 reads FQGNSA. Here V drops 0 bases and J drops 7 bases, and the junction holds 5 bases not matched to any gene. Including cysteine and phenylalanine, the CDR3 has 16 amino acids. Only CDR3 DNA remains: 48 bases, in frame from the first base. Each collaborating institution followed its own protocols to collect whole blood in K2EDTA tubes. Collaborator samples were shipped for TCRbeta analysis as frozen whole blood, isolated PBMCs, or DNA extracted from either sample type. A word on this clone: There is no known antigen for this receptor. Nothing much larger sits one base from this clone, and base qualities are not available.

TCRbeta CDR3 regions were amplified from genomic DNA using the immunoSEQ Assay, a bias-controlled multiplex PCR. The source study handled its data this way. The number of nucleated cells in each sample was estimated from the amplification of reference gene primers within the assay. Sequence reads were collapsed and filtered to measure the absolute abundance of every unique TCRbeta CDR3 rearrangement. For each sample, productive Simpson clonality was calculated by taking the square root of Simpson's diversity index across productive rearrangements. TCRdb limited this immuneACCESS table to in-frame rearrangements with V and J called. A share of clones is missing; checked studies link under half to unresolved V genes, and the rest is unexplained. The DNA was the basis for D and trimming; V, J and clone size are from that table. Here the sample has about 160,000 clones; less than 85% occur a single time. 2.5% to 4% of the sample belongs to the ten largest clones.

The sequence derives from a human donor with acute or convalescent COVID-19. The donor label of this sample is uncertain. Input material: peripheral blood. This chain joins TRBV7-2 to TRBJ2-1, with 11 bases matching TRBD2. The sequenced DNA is TGTGCCAGCAGCTTAGCTAGTAGCGGGGGGGCGAATGAGCAGTTCTTC. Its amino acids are CASSLASSGGANEQFF.